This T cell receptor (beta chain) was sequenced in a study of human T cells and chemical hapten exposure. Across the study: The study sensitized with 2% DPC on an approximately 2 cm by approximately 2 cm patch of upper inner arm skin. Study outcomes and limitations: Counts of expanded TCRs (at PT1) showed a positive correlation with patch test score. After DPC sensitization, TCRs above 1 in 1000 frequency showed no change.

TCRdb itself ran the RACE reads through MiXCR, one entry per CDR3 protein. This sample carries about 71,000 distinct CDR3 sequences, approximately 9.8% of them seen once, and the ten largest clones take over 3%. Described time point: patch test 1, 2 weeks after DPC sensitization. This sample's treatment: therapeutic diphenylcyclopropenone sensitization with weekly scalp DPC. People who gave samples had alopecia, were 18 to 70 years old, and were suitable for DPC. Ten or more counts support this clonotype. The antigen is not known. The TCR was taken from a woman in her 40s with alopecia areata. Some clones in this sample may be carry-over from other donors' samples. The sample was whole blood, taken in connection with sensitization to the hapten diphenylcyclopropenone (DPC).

The CDR3 protein is CASSYSFRGDIQYF. The CDR3 DNA is TGTGCCAGCAGTTACTCATTCAGGGGAGACATTCAGTACTTC. The chain combines TRBV6-2 or TRBV6-3 with TRBJ2-4; D is possibly TRBD1 (6 bases). This CDR3 has 14 residues. Looked up from germline, CDR1 is MNHEY and CDR2 is SVGEGT. Trimming shortened V by 0 bases and J by 8 bases, and 11 bases separated the two germline ends.